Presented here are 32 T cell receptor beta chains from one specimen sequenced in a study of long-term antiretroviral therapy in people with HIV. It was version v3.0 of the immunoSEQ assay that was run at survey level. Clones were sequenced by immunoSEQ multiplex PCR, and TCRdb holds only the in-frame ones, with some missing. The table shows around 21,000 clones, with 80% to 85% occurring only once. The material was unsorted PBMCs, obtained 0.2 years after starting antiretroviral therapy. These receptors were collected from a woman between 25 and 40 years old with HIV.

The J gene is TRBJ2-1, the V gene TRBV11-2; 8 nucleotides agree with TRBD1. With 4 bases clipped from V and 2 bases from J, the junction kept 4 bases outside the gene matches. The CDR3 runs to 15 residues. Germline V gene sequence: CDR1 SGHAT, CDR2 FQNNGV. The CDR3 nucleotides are TGTGCCAGCAGCTGGACGACAGGGGCCTACAATGAGCAGTTCTTC. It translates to CASSWTTGAYNEQFF.

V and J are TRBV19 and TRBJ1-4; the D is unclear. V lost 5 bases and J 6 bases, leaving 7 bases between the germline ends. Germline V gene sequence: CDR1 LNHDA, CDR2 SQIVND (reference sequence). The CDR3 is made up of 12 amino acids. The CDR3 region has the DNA TGTGCCAGTAGTGCCTGGGATGAAAAACTGTTTTTT. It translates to CASSAWDEKLFF. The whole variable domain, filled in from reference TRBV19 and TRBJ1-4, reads DGGITQSPKYLFRKEGQNVTLSCEQNLNHDAMYWYRQDPGQGLRLIYYSQIVNDFQKGDIAEGYSVSREKKESFPLTVTSAQKNPTAFYLCASSAWDEKLFFGSGTQLSVL.

CDR3 region: CASSIRTGVEQYV. For the CDR3, the DNA is TGTGCCAGCAGCATAAGGACAGGGGTCGAGCAGTACGTC. The chain employs TRBV2 and TRBJ2-7; TRBD1 matches at 9 bases. Germline V lookup: CDR1 SNHLY, CDR2 FYNNEI. The CDR3 spans 13 residues. With V trimmed by 6 bases and J by 6 bases, 6 bases remained unmatched.

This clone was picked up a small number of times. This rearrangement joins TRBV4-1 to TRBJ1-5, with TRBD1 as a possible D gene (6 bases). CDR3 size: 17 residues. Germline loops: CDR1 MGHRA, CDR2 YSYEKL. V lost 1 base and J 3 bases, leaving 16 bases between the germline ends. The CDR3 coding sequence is TGCGCCAGCAGCCAAGGTACGAGGACAGCGATCAATCAGCCCCAGCATTTT. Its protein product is CASSQGTRTAINQPQHF.

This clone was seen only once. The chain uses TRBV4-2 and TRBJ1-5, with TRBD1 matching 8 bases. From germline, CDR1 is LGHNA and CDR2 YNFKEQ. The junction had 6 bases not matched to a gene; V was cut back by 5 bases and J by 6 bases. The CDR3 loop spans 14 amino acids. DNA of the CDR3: TGTGCCAGCAGCATGACAGGGGTCGGTCAGCCCCAGCATTTT. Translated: CASSMTGVGQPQHF.

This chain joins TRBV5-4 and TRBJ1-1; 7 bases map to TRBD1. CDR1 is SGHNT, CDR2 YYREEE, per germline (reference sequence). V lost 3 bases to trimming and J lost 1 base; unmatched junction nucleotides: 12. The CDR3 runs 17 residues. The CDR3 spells CASSSARLRGRNTEAFF. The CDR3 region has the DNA TGTGCCAGCAGCTCCGCACGCCTCAGGGGGAGGAACACTGAAGCTTTCTTT.

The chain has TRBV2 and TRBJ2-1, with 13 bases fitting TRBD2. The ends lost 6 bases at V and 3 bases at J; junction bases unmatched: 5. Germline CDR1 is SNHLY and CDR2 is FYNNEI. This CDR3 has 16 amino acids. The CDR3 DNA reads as TGTGCCAGCAGCCCTAGGACTAGCGGGGGCTACAATGAGCAGTTCTTC. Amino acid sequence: CASSPRTSGGYNEQFF. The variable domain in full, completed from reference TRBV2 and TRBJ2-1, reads EPEVTQTPSHQVTQMGQEVILRCVPISNHLYFYWYRQILGQKVEFLVSFYNNEISEKSEIFDDQFSVERPDGSNFTLKIRSTKLEDSAMYFCASSPRTSGGYNEQFFGPGTRLTVL.

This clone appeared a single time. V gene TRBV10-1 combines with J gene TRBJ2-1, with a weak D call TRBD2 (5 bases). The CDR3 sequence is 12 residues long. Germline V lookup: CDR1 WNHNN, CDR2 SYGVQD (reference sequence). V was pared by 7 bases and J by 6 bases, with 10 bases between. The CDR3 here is CASTDYLNEQFF. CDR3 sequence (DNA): TGCGCCAGCACAGACTACCTCAATGAGCAGTTCTTC.

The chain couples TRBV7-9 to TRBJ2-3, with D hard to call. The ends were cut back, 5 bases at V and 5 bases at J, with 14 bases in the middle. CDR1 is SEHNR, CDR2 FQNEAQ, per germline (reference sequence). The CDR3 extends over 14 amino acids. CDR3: CASSTRALGDTQYF. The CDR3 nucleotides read TGTGCCAGCAGCACAAGGGCCCTGGGAGATACGCAGTATTTT.

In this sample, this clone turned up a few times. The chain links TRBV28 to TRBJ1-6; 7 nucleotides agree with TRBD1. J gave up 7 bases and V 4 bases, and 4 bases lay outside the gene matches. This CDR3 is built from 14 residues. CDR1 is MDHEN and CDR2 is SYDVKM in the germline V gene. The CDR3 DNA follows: TGTGCCAGCAGTTATGGACAGGTGAATTCACCCCTCCACTTT. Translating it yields CASSYGQVNSPLHF.

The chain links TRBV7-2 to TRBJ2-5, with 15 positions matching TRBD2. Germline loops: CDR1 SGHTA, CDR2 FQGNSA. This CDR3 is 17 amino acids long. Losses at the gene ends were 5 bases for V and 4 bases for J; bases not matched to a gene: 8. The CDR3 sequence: CASSPGTSGGSPETQYF. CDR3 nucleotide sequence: TGTGCCAGCAGCCCCGGGACTAGCGGGGGGTCCCCAGAGACCCAGTACTTC.

CDR3 sequence reads: CATSRGTLSSYEQYV. In nucleotides, the CDR3 is TGTGCCACCAGCAGAGGGACCCTGAGCTCCTACGAGCAGTACGTC. This rearrangement joins TRBV15 to TRBJ2-7; no clear D gene. V was trimmed by 1 base and J by 0 bases, leaving 10 bases between them. CDR1 is LNHNV and CDR2 is YYDKDF in the germline V gene (reference sequence). The CDR3 sequence is 15 residues long.

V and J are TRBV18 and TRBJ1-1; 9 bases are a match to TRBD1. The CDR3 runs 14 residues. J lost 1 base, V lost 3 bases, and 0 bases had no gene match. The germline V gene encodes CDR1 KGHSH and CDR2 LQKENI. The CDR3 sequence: CASSPTGGNTEAFF. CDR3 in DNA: TGTGCCAGCTCACCGACAGGGGGGAACACTGAAGCTTTCTTT.

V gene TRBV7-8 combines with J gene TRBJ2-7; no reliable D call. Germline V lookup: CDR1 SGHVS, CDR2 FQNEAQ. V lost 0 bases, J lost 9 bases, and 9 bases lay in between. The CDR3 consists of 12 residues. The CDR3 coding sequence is TGTGCCAGCAGCTTAGCAGGGATAGGGCAGTACTTC. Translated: CASSLAGIGQYF.

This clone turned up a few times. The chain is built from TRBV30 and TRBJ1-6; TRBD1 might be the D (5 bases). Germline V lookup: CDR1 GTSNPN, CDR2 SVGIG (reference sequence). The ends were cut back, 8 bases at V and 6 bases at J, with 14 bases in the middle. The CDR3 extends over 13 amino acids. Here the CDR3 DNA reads TGTGCCGGACGGGGGGAATTTAATTCACCCCTCCACTTT. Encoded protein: CAGRGEFNSPLHF.

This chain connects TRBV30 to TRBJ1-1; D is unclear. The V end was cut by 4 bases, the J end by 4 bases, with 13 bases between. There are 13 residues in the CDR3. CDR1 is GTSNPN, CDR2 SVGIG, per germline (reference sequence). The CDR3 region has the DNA TGTGCCTGGACTCTGGGGTATTTCACTGAAGCTTTCTTT. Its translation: CAWTLGYFTEAFF.

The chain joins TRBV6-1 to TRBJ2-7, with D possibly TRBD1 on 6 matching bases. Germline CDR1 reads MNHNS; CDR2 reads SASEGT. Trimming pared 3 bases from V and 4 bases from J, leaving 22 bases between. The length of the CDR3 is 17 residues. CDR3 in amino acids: CASSDFTGRVGRYEQYF. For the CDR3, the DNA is TGTGCCAGCAGTGATTTTACAGGGCGCGTGGGGCGATACGAGCAGTACTTC.

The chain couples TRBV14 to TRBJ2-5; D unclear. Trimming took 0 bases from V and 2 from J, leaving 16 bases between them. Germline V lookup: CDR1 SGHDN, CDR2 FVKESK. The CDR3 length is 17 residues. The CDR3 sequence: CASSQDQGPIGQETQYF. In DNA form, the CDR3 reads TGTGCCAGCAGCCAAGATCAAGGCCCGATTGGTCAAGAGACCCAGTACTTC.

The chain's CDR3 is CASSQDPGQTYEQYF. DNA for the CDR3: TGTGCCAGCAGCCAAGACCCGGGACAGACATACGAGCAGTACTTC. V gene TRBV14 combines with J gene TRBJ2-7, with 7 bases matching TRBD1. V shed 0 bases, J shed 4 bases, and the junction held 6 bases outside the gene matches. This CDR3 has 15 residues. Germline V gene lookup returns CDR1 SGHDN and CDR2 FVKESK.

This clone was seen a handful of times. The CDR3 nucleotides read TGTGCCAGCAGGGCGGGACCGGGGGAAAAACTGTTTTTT. It encodes CASRAGPGEKLFF. The chain uses TRBV2 and TRBJ1-4, with D possibly TRBD1 on 5 matching bases. CDR1 is SNHLY and CDR2 is FYNNEI in the germline V gene. Trimming pared 6 bases from V and 8 bases from J, leaving 13 bases between. The CDR3 totals 13 residues.

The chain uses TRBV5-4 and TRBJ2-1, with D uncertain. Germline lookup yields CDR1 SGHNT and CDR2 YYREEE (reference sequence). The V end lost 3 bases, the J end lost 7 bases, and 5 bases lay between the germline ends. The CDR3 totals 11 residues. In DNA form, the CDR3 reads TGTGCCAGCAGCTCCCAAAATGAGCAGTTCTTC. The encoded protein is CASSSQNEQFF.

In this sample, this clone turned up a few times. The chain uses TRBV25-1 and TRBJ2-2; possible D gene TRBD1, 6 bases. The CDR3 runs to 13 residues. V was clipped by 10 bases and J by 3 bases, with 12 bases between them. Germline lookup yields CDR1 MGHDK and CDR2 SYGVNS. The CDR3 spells CATTDSHTGELFF. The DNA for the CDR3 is TGTGCCACCACGGACAGTCACACCGGGGAGCTGTTTTTT.

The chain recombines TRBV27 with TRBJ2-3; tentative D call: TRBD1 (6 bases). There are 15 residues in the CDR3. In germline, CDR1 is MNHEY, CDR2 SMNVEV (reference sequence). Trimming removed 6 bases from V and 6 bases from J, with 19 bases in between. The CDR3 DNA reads TGTGCCAGCAGGACAGGACTTCCCCTTCCGGATACGCAGTATTTT. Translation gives CASRTGLPLPDTQYF.

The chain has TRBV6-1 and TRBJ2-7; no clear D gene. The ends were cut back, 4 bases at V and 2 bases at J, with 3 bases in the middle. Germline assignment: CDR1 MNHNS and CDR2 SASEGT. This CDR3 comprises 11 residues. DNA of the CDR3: TGTGCCAGCAGTGCGGCCTACGAGCAGTACGTC. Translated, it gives CASSAAYEQYV.

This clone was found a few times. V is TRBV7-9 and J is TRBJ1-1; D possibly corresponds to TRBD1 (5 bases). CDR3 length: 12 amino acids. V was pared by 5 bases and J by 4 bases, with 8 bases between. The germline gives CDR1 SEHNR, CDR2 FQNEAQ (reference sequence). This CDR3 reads CASSRQPTEAFF. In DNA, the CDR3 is TGTGCCAGCAGCCGACAGCCCACTGAAGCTTTCTTT.

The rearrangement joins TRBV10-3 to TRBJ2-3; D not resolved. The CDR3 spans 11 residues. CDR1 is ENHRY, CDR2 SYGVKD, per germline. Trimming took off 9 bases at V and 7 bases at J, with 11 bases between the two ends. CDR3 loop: CAIAATNTQYF. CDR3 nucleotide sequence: TGTGCCATAGCCGCAACGAATACGCAGTATTTT.

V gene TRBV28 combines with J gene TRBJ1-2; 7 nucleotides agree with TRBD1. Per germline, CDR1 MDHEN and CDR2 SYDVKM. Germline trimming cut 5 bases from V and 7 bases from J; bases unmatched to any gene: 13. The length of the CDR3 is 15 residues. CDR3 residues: CASSIPTGDTGGYTF. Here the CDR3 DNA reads TGTGCCAGCAGTATACCCACAGGGGACACGGGTGGCTACACCTTC.

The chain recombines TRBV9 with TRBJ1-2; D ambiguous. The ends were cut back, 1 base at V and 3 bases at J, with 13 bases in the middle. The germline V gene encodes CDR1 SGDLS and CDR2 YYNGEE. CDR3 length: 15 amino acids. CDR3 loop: CASSVSEGYHYGYTF. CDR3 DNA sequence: TGTGCCAGCAGCGTATCCGAAGGGTACCACTATGGCTACACCTTC.

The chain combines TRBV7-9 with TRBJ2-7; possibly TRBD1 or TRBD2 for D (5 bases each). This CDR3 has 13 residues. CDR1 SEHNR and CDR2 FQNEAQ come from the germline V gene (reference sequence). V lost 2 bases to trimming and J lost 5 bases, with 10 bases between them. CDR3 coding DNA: TGTGCCAGCAGCTTATTGGGGGTCCACGAGCAGTACGTC. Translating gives CASSLLGVHEQYV.

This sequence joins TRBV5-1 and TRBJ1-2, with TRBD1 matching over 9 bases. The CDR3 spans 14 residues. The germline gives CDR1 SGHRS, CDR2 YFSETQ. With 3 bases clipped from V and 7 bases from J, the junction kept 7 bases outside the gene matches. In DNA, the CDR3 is TGCGCCAGCAGCTCGGACAGGGGAGGACTTGGCTACACCTTC. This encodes CASSSDRGGLGYTF.

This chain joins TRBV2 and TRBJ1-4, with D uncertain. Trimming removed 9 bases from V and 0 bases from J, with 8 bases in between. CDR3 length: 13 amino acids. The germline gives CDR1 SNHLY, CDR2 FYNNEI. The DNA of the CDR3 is TGTGCCAGTTGGTTGACAACTAATGAAAAACTGTTTTTT. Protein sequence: CASWLTTNEKLFF.

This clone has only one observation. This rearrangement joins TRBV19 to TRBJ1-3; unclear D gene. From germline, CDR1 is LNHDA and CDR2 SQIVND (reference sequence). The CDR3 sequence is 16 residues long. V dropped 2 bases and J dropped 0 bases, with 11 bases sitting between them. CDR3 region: CASSILPGASGNTIYF. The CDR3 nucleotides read TGTGCCAGTAGTATACTTCCAGGAGCCTCTGGAAACACCATATATTTT.